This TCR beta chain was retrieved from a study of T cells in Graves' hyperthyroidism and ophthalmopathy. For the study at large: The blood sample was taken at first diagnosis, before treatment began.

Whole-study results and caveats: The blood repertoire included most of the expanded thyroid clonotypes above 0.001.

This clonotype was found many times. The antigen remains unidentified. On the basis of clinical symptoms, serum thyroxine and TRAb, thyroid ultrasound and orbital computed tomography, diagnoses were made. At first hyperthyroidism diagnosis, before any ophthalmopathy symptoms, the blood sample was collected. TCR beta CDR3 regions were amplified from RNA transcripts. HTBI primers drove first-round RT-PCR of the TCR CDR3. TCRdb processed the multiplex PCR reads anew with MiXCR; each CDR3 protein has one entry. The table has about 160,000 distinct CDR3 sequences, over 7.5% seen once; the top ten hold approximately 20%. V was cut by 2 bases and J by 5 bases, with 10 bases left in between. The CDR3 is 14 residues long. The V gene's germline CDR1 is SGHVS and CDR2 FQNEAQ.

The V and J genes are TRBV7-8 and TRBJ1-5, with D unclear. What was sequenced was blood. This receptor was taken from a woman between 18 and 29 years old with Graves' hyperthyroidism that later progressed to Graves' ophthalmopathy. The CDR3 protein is CASSLRAAHQPQHF. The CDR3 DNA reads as TGTGCCAGCAGCTTACGGGCAGCCCATCAGCCCCAGCATTTT.